The rows below give T cell receptor beta chains drawn from one sample of a study of post-analysis software for immune sequencing data. A single record per CDR3 protein comes from TCRdb applying MiXCR to the PCR reads. Among hundreds of thousands of distinct CDR3 sequences listed, around 53% were seen once. Sequenced material: blood. These receptors were collected from a girl aged 10 to 17 with multiple sclerosis. Both conserved end residues are part of each CDR3. D genes are given only for firm matches. Some rows have no size entry. The others give once, few or many, or a class for an expanded clone.

j_gene	d_gene	abundance	v_gene	CDR3nt	CDR3aa
TRBJ1-2	TRBD1	few	TRBV29-1	TGCAGCGCGGCGGGGGACAGGGAGGGCTATGGCTACACCTTC	CSAAGDREGYGYTF
TRBJ2-4	-	-	TRBV5-1	TGCGCCAGCAGCTTGAGCGTAGAAAACATTCAGTACTTC	CASSLSVENIQYF
TRBJ1-2	-	-	TRBV29-1	TGCAGCGTTCATTTCCCAGCTAACTATGGCTACACCTTC	CSVHFPANYGYTF
TRBJ1-4	-	-	TRBV7-2	TGTGCCAGCAGCCCGACAGGTGCAACTAATGAAAAACTGTTTTTT	CASSPTGATNEKLFF
TRBJ2-4	-	few	TRBV5-1	TGCGCCAGCAGCCCAGGGACGGAGGCCAAAAACATTCAGTACTTC	CASSPGTEAKNIQYF
TRBJ2-5	-	-	TRBV12-3/TRBV12-4	TGTGCCAGCCGAAAAGACTGGCTCCGGGGGACCCAGTACTTC	CASRKDWLRGTQYF
TRBJ2-1	-	-	TRBV5-4	TGTGCCAGCAGCTCCAACTCAAGAGTTGTTAGCAATGAGCAGTTCTTC	CASSSNSRVVSNEQFF
TRBJ2-5	-	-	TRBV12-3/TRBV12-4	TGTGCCAGCAGTCCCTTGGGGGTTAAAGAGACCCAGTACTTC	CASSPLGVKETQYF
TRBJ2-7	-	-	TRBV5-1	TGCGCCAGCAGCTTGACCGACAGTCCCCTCCTCTACGAGCAGTACTTC	CASSLTDSPLLYEQYF
TRBJ2-3	-	-	TRBV5-1	TGCGCCGGCCGGGACATGGGCACAGATACGCAGTATTTT	CAGRDMGTDTQYF
TRBJ2-7	TRBD2	few	TRBV5-6	TGTGCCAGCAGCTTCCGGGGGGGGGCGCAGTACTTC	CASSFRGGAQYF
TRBJ2-5	TRBD1	few	TRBV6-2/TRBV6-3	TGTGCCAGCACGGACAGGGGTATTGAGCAGTACTTC	CASTDRGIEQYF
TRBJ2-1	TRBD2	-	TRBV12-3/TRBV12-4	TGTGCCACCCTGGTGGCGGGAGGCTCCAATGAGCAGTTCTTC	CATLVAGGSNEQFF